Below are 6 T cell receptor beta chains sequenced from a single sample in a study of vaccination effects on CD4 cells after COVID-19. Between days 9 and 10 of culture, CD4+ T cells were separated out. Clones were sequenced by immunoSEQ multiplex PCR, and TCRdb holds only the in-frame ones, with some missing. The table includes about 39,000 clones, 82% detected once. Antigen specificity for these receptors is unknown. The source material was CD4+ T cells from PBMCs cultured without peptide, sampled before COVID-19 vaccination. The origin of the receptors is a human donor who received a COVID-19 vaccine.

This chain joins TRBV4-1 and TRBJ2-5, with D uncertain. V gave up 0 bases and J gave up 7 bases, with 15 bases separating them. Germline V gene data show CDR1 as MGHRA and CDR2 as YSYEKL. CDR3 size: 15 residues. CDR3 in amino acids: CASSQDRVSVGTQYF. The CDR3 DNA sequence: TGCGCCAGCAGCCAAGATAGGGTCAGCGTAGGGACCCAGTACTTC.

The chain couples TRBV29-1 to TRBJ2-1, with TRBD2 identical over 11 bases. CDR3 size: 14 residues. CDR1 and CDR2 from the germline V gene are SQVTM and ANQGSEA. J was trimmed by 7 bases and V by 7 bases; bases with no gene match: 9. The CDR3 loop reads CSGRLAGTGNEQFF. The CDR3 region has the DNA TGCAGCGGGCGACTAGCGGGGACGGGAAATGAGCAGTTCTTC.

This rearrangement joins TRBV15 to TRBJ1-2; 9 bases map to TRBD1. Looked up from germline, CDR1 is LNHNV and CDR2 is YYDKDF (reference sequence). The CDR3 has 15 residues. After removal of 3 bases from V and 2 bases from J, the junction contained 4 bases not matched to a gene. This CDR3 reads CATSRGTGNNYGYTF. CDR3 bases: TGTGCCACCAGCAGGGGGACAGGGAACAACTATGGCTACACCTTC.

The chain employs TRBV7-2 and TRBJ2-5; D ambiguous. V lost 3 bases, J lost 2 bases, and 1 base lay in between. CDR1 and CDR2 (germline): SGHTA, FQGNSA. This CDR3 contains 11 residues. This CDR3 is CASSFQETQYF. The CDR3 coding sequence is TGTGCCAGCAGCTTTCAAGAGACCCAGTACTTC.

The chain has TRBV30 and TRBJ1-5; D may be TRBD1 (5 bases). Germline CDR1 and CDR2: GTSNPN and SVGIG (reference sequence). The CDR3 covers 14 residues. V was shortened by 0 bases and J by 5 bases, with 11 bases between the two germline ends. The CDR3 bases are TGTGCCTGGAGTGTACGGGGGGGAGATCAGCCCCAGCATTTT. Its translation: CAWSVRGGDQPQHF. Drawing the rest from reference TRBV30 and TRBJ1-5, the complete variable domain is SQTIHQWPATLVQPVGSPLSLECTVEGTSNPNLYWYRQAAGRGLQLLFYSVGIGQISSEVPQNLSASRPQDRQFILSSKKLLLSDSGFYLCAWSVRGGDQPQHFGDGTRLSIL.

The chain couples TRBV11-2 to TRBJ1-5; weak D call: TRBD1 (5 bases). In germline, CDR1 is SGHAT, CDR2 FQNNGV. This CDR3 contains 14 residues. The V and J ends lost 0 bases and 3 bases respectively, with 6 bases between them. CDR3 residues: CASSLEGANQPQHF. CDR3 nucleotide sequence: TGTGCCAGCAGCTTAGAAGGGGCCAATCAGCCCCAGCATTTT.